This entry lists 23 T cell receptor beta chains sequenced from one sample in a study of cytomegalovirus exposure and HLA in healthy donors. 13 Jbeta primers and 60 Vbeta primers were used for the PCR. Sequencing was performed with immunoSEQ multiplex PCR; in TCRdb, only in-frame clones are kept and a portion is missing. The sample has nearly 200,000 clones, more than 75% seen once. Sequencing used PBMCs. All receptors come from a man aged 25-45 years in good health and CMV-seronegative.

The chain is built from TRBV7-9 and TRBJ2-2, with TRBD2 matching 8 bases. The CDR3 sequence is 15 residues long. Germline trimming cut 8 bases from V and 4 bases from J; bases unmatched to any gene: 9. Germline V gene sequence: CDR1 SEHNR, CDR2 FQNEAQ (reference sequence). For the CDR3, the DNA is TGTGCCAGCCCCCCCCCGGGGGGGCCCACCGGGGAGCTGTTTTTT. This translates into CASPPPGGPTGELFF.

This chain uses TRBV4-3 with TRBJ2-1; perhaps TRBD2 as D (5 bases). Germline V gives CDR1 LGHNA, CDR2 YSLEER. Trimming took 0 bases from V and 3 from J, leaving 15 bases between them. The CDR3 extends over 17 amino acids. CDR3: CASSQELAMSYYNEQFF. The CDR3, as DNA: TGCGCCAGCAGCCAAGAGTTAGCGATGTCATACTACAATGAGCAGTTCTTC.

The rearrangement links TRBV5-1 to TRBJ2-7; D may be TRBD2 (5 bases). V was cut by 3 bases and J by 3 bases, with 13 bases left in between. Germline V gene data show CDR1 as SGHRS and CDR2 as YFSETQ. This CDR3 spans 14 amino acids. CDR3 sequence: CASSSQSGVYEQYF. The CDR3 DNA follows: TGCGCCAGCAGCTCTCAGTCCGGGGTCTACGAGCAGTACTTC. The variable domain in full, completed from reference TRBV5-1 and TRBJ2-7, reads KAGVTQTPRYLIKTRGQQVTLSCSPISGHRSVSWYQQTPGQGLQFLFEYFSETQRNKGNFPGRFSGRQFSNSRSEMNVSTLELGDSALYLCASSSQSGVYEQYFGPGTRLTVT.

The chain recombines TRBV18 with TRBJ2-7; 9 bases align to TRBD1. Germline values: CDR1 KGHSH, CDR2 LQKENI. V shed 2 bases, J shed 5 bases, and the junction held 1 base outside the gene matches. There are 13 residues in the CDR3. The chain's CDR3 is CASSPRTGDEQYF. The CDR3 DNA follows: TGTGCCAGCTCACCAAGGACAGGGGACGAGCAGTACTTC.

The rearrangement uses TRBV7-9 and TRBJ1-1, with D perhaps TRBD1 (6 bases). The germline V gene encodes CDR1 SEHNR and CDR2 FQNEAQ (reference sequence). Trimming removed 9 bases at V and 4 bases at J, with 18 bases between. CDR3 length equals 14 residues. CDR3 coding DNA: TGTGCCAGTAGTCAGGGGCGGGCAGGCACTGAAGCTTTCTTT. Amino acid sequence: CASSQGRAGTEAFF.

J is TRBJ2-7 and V is TRBV28; TRBD1 might be the D (5 bases). The germline CDR1 and CDR2 sequences are MDHEN and SYDVKM. The length of the CDR3 is 14 residues. The V gene lost 2 bases and the J gene lost 5 bases, with 13 bases spanning the gap. CDR3 region: CASSLGAGRHEQYF. CDR3 nucleotides: TGTGCCAGCAGTTTAGGAGCAGGGCGCCACGAGCAGTACTTC.

The gene calls are TRBV6-4 and TRBJ2-1, with 11 bases that match TRBD2. This CDR3 spans 15 amino acids. With V trimmed by 2 bases and J by 4 bases, 1 base remained unmatched. Germline assignment: CDR1 MRHNA and CDR2 SNTAGT. The chain's CDR3 is CASSDTSGSYNEQFF. The CDR3 DNA is TGTGCCAGCAGTGACACTAGCGGGAGTTACAATGAGCAGTTCTTC.

This clone appeared a few times. The chain recombines TRBV2 with TRBJ2-2; D is unresolved. The CDR3 consists of 13 residues. The germline CDR1 and CDR2 sequences are SNHLY and FYNNEI. V gave up 8 bases and J gave up 7 bases, with 14 bases separating them. The CDR3 DNA reads as TGTGCCAGCTCACAAAACGAGGTCGGGGAGCTGTTTTTT. Encoded protein: CASSQNEVGELFF.

The chain links TRBV6-5 to TRBJ2-7; D might be TRBD2 (5 bases). The germline V gene has CDR1 MNHEY and CDR2 SVGAGI. The CDR3 is 13 amino acids. Trimming took 6 bases from V and 5 from J, leaving 14 bases between them. CDR3 protein: CASRRTGVHEQYF. As DNA, the CDR3 is TGTGCCAGCAGGAGGACCGGGGTGCACGAGCAGTACTTC.

In DNA form, the CDR3 reads TGCGCCAGCAGTCTAGCGGGAGACTACGAGCAGTACTTC. This translates into CASSLAGDYEQYF. The V gene is TRBV10-2, the J gene TRBJ2-7; TRBD2 agrees at 10 bases. The CDR3 totals 13 residues. V lost 5 bases and J lost 3; bases outside the gene matches: 1. Germline V gene data show CDR1 as WSHSY and CDR2 as SAAADI.

V and J are TRBV28 and TRBJ1-5, with a weak D call TRBD1 (6 bases). V lost 5 bases, J lost 3 bases, and 14 bases lay in between. CDR3 length: 15 amino acids. Germline V gene sequence: CDR1 MDHEN, CDR2 SYDVKM. The DNA of the CDR3 is TGTGCCAGCAGTCCCTACCGGGACACCAATCAGCCCCAGCATTTT. Its translation: CASSPYRDTNQPQHF.

The rearrangement uses TRBV25-1 and TRBJ2-1; perhaps TRBD2 as D (6 bases). The CDR3 length is 15 residues. Germline values: CDR1 MGHDK, CDR2 SYGVNS. The V end was cut by 8 bases, the J end by 4 bases, with 18 bases between. CDR3 DNA: TGTGCCAGCGGGTGGGGAGGCACAGCGTACAATGAGCAGTTCTTC. This codes for CASGWGGTAYNEQFF.

This clone has just a few counts. The CDR3 is CSVEPGQGGRYTF. The CDR3, as DNA: TGCAGCGTTGAACCGGGACAGGGGGGTCGCTACACCTTC. The J gene is TRBJ1-2, the V gene TRBV29-1; 11 bases are shared with TRBD1. This CDR3 is built from 13 residues. The V gene end was trimmed by 2 bases and the J gene end by 9 bases; junction bases not matched to a gene: 5. The germline CDR1 and CDR2 sequences are SQVTM and ANQGSEA.

This chain uses TRBV5-1 with TRBJ1-2, with 8 nucleotides matching TRBD1. Germline trimming cut 4 bases from V and 3 bases from J; bases unmatched to any gene: 8. Germline CDR1 and CDR2: SGHRS and YFSETQ. This CDR3 comprises 15 residues. CDR3 residues: CASSLQGQDYYGYTF. CDR3 DNA: TGCGCCAGCAGCCTACAGGGACAGGACTACTATGGCTACACCTTC. The full variable domain, in which reference TRBV5-1 and TRBJ1-2 provide the parts outside the CDR3, is KAGVTQTPRYLIKTRGQQVTLSCSPISGHRSVSWYQQTPGQGLQFLFEYFSETQRNKGNFPGRFSGRQFSNSRSEMNVSTLELGDSALYLCASSLQGQDYYGYTFGSGTRLTVV.

This rearrangement joins TRBV6-5 to TRBJ2-1; D is unresolved. The CDR3 length is 12 residues. CDR1 is MNHEY, CDR2 SVGAGI, per germline. V dropped 6 bases and J dropped 5 bases, with 8 bases sitting between them. The CDR3, as DNA: TGTGCCAGCAGCGCTATAAACAATGAGCAGTTCTTC. It yields the protein CASSAINNEQFF.

This clone has only a few counts. The rearrangement uses TRBV5-4 and TRBJ1-2; 8 nucleotides align to TRBD1. There are 14 residues in the CDR3. Looked up from germline, CDR1 is SGHNT and CDR2 is YYREEE (reference sequence). V shed 5 bases and J 5 bases; nucleotides not matched to a gene: 8. CDR3 sequence: CASRGQGEGYGYTF. CDR3 in DNA: TGTGCCAGCAGAGGACAGGGAGAAGGATATGGCTACACCTTC.

The chain recombines TRBV4-2 with TRBJ1-4; D remains unclear. This CDR3 has 19 amino acids. Trimming removed 0 bases at V and 3 bases at J, with 20 bases between. Germline V gives CDR1 LGHNA, CDR2 YNFKEQ. CDR3 DNA sequence: TGTGCCAGCAGCCAAGATAGGTCCCGACGGGGAACCTCTAATGAAAAACTGTTTTTT. Translated, it gives CASSQDRSRRGTSNEKLFF.

The chain couples TRBV11-3 to TRBJ2-1; the D is unclear. V gave up 3 bases and J gave up 5 bases, with 14 bases separating them. Germline V gives CDR1 SGHNT, CDR2 YENEEA. This CDR3 has 15 amino acids. CDR3 protein: CASSFGALYNNEQFF. Written as DNA, the CDR3 is TGTGCCAGCAGCTTCGGTGCGCTCTATAACAATGAGCAGTTCTTC.

The chain uses TRBV29-1 and TRBJ1-2; 8 nucleotides line up with TRBD1. V lost 0 bases and J lost 7; bases outside the gene matches: 7. Germline CDR1 is SQVTM and CDR2 is ANQGSEA. CDR3 length equals 14 residues. The CDR3 DNA is TGCAGCGTTGAAGATCTGTCCAGGGGGCTTGGCTACACCTTC. Translating it yields CSVEDLSRGLGYTF.

In its sample, this clone was seen a few times. Mismatch with germline at one junction end may stem from a read error. The chain recombines TRBV30 with TRBJ2-4; D is perhaps TRBD1 (5 bases). Looked up from germline, CDR1 is GTSNPN and CDR2 is SVGIG (reference sequence). The CDR3 consists of 13 residues. CDR3 nucleotides: TGTGCCTGGAGTGGGACAATCGGGTCTGGTGCCTCCTTC. Translated: CAWSGTIGSGASF.

V and J are TRBV20-1 and TRBJ1-2; a weak D match, TRBD1 (5 bases). This CDR3 spans 8 amino acids. Germline V CDR1 and CDR2: DFQATT, SNEGSKA (reference sequence). The CDR3 nucleotides read TGCACCACAGGCCACTACACCTTC. Residues: CTTGHYTF.

The rearrangement joins TRBV6-1 to TRBJ2-7, with a tentative D call TRBD2 (5 bases). Between the trimmed V and J ends, which lost 4 bases and 4 bases, there was a span of 17 bases. Germline V CDR1 and CDR2: MNHNS, SASEGT. The CDR3 length is 15 residues. CDR3 coding DNA: TGTGCCAGCAGTGGAACAGCGGCCGGAGCTTACGAGCAGTACTTC. Translation gives CASSGTAAGAYEQYF.

The CDR3 region is CASNPSPGQVCEQYF. The CDR3 DNA reads TGTGCCAGCAATCCAAGCCCCGGACAGGTCTGCGAGCAGTACTTC. The gene calls are TRBV21-1 and TRBJ2-7; no DNA check was done on the table's D call, TRBD1. TRBV21-1 is described as a pseudogene. The CDR3 sequence is 15 residues long.